The 32 T cell receptor beta chains given below trace back to one sample, sequenced in a study of blood T cell repertoires in COVID-19. Here immunoSEQ multiplex PCR was the method, and the copy in TCRdb shows in-frame clones only, minus some. The table lists around 200,000 clones, 70% to 90% of them singletons, with approximately 8.7% in the top ten. Sequencing was carried out using PBMCs or T cells enriched from blood (not recorded which). The receptor source for this set is a middle-aged man who had recovered from COVID-19.

V and J are TRBV12-3 or TRBV12-4 and TRBJ1-1; a possible D gene is TRBD1 (5 bases). The CDR3 contains 13 residues. Trimming removed 6 bases at V and 1 base at J, with 9 bases between. CDR3 sequence reads: CASRGQRNTEAFF. The CDR3 nucleotides read TGTGCCAGCAGAGGACAAAGGAACACTGAAGCTTTCTTT.

The chain combines TRBV4-1 with TRBJ1-6; 7 nucleotides line up with TRBD1. After removal of 4 bases from V and 9 bases from J, the junction contained 9 bases not matched to a gene. In germline, CDR1 is MGHRA, CDR2 YSYEKL. The CDR3 covers 15 residues. CDR3 in amino acids: CASSRYRDRGSPLHF. The DNA of the CDR3 is TGCGCCAGCAGCCGTTACCGGGACAGAGGTTCACCCCTCCACTTT.

V and J are TRBV7-2 and TRBJ2-1, with D possibly matching TRBD1 (6 bases). Germline lookup yields CDR1 SGHTA and CDR2 FQGNSA. Trimming pared 7 bases from V and 5 bases from J, leaving 9 bases between. The length of the CDR3 is 12 residues. The CDR3, as DNA: TGTGCCAGCAAAGGACAGAACAATGAGCAGTTCTTC. Translated, it gives CASKGQNNEQFF.

This clone was observed once. The chain uses TRBV7-7 and TRBJ2-1; 9 positions match TRBD2. Per the germline V gene, CDR1 is SSHAT and CDR2 is FNYEAQ (reference sequence). The V and J ends lost 2 bases and 2 bases, in that order; junction bases with no gene match: 7. CDR3 length: 17 residues. The CDR3 nucleotides are TGTGCCAGCAGCTTATTTCCGGCTAGCGGGGCCTACAATGAGCAGTTCTTC. Translating gives CASSLFPASGAYNEQFF.

The chain recombines TRBV7-9 with TRBJ1-1, with D perhaps matching TRBD1 (5 bases). Looked up from germline, CDR1 is SEHNR and CDR2 is FQNEAQ (reference sequence). The V end was cut by 2 bases, the J end by 4 bases, with 11 bases between. The CDR3 covers 14 residues. CDR3 sequence: CASSLMVDSTEAFF. CDR3 sequence (DNA): TGTGCCAGCAGCTTAATGGTTGACAGCACTGAAGCTTTCTTT.

The CDR3 DNA sequence: TGTGCCAGCAGTTTTTACAGGGACGCCGGGGAGCTGTTTTTT. Encoded protein: CASSFYRDAGELFF. The V gene is TRBV27, the J gene TRBJ2-2; TRBD1 might be the D (6 bases). The CDR3 loop spans 14 amino acids. Germline V CDR1 and CDR2: MNHEY, SMNVEV (reference sequence). Trimming shortened V by 3 bases and J by 6 bases, and 11 bases separated the two germline ends.

There are a few counts of this clone. The genes are TRBV5-6 and TRBJ2-7; 9 bases fit TRBD1. This CDR3 contains 15 residues. J gave up 2 bases and V 3 bases, and 6 bases lay outside the gene matches. The V gene's germline CDR1 is SGHDT and CDR2 YYEEEE. CDR3 sequence: CASSSPGQGTYEQYF. The CDR3 DNA reads as TGTGCCAGCAGCTCTCCGGGACAGGGAACCTACGAGCAGTACTTC.

The chain is built from TRBV2 and TRBJ2-3; D possibly corresponds to TRBD2 (6 bases). The germline CDR1 and CDR2 sequences are SNHLY and FYNNEI. V lost 7 bases to trimming and J lost 1 base, with 15 bases between them. The CDR3 covers 15 residues. The CDR3 DNA reads as TGTGCCAGCACCCGTAGCGGAGGGGGCACAGATACGCAGTATTTT. Protein: CASTRSGGGTDTQYF.

This sequence joins TRBV6-5 and TRBJ1-1; D might be TRBD1 (5 bases). V was shortened by 10 bases and J by 3 bases, with 15 bases between the two germline ends. The CDR3 spans 13 residues. Germline V gene lookup returns CDR1 MNHEY and CDR2 SVGAGI. This chain's CDR3 is CATRWGGDTEAFF. CDR3 DNA sequence: TGTGCCACCCGATGGGGGGGGGACACTGAAGCTTTCTTT.

The gene calls are TRBV7-2 and TRBJ2-2, with TRBD2 matching 14 bases. CDR3 length: 16 amino acids. The germline V gene encodes CDR1 SGHTA and CDR2 FQGNSA. V lost 5 bases and J lost 6; bases outside the gene matches: 5. The CDR3 sequence is CASSIGGLAGAGELFF. DNA for the CDR3: TGTGCCAGCAGCATAGGGGGACTAGCGGGAGCCGGGGAGCTGTTTTTT.

This clone occurred a few times. This rearrangement joins TRBV29-1 to TRBJ1-1; 8 bases are a match to TRBD1. Unmatched junction bases numbered 9, after V lost 6 bases and J lost 0 bases. Germline V gene sequence: CDR1 SQVTM, CDR2 ANQGSEA. CDR3 length: 15 residues. CDR3 protein: CSVKAQGGLNTEAFF. Written as DNA, the CDR3 is TGCAGCGTAAAGGCACAGGGGGGTCTGAACACTGAAGCTTTCTTT. Together with reference TRBV29-1 and TRBJ1-1, the CDR3 gives the full variable domain: SAVISQKPSRDICQRGTSLTIQCQVDSQVTMMFWYRQQPGQSLTLIATANQGSEATYESGFVIDKFPISRPNLTFSTLTVSNMSPEDSSIYLCSVKAQGGLNTEAFFGQGTRLTVV.

This chain uses TRBV6-1 with TRBJ2-6; the match to TRBD2 covers 7 bases. The CDR3 extends over 15 amino acids. The germline CDR1 and CDR2 sequences are MNHNS and SASEGT. J was trimmed by 1 base and V by 3 bases; bases with no gene match: 0. In DNA, the CDR3 is TGTGCCAGCAGTGACGGGGGGTCTGGGGCCAACGTCCTGACTTTC. Amino acid sequence: CASSDGGSGANVLTF.

This rearrangement joins TRBV3-1 (or the pseudogene TRBV3-2) to TRBJ1-1; D remains ambiguous. V was clipped by 3 bases and J by 4 bases, with 27 bases between them. CDR1 LGHDT and CDR2 YNNKEL come from the germline V gene (reference sequence). This CDR3 spans 19 amino acids. CDR3 DNA sequence: TGTGCCAGCAGCCATCACAGACCTCCCTACACCGCTTTACCCACTGAAGCTTTCTTT. This sequence encodes CASSHHRPPYTALPTEAFF.

This sequence joins TRBV9 and TRBJ1-5, with TRBD1 matching 8 bases. The CDR3 covers 16 residues. CDR1 SGDLS and CDR2 YYNGEE come from the germline V gene. The ends lost 3 bases at V and 4 bases at J; junction bases unmatched: 9. CDR3: CASSADRARINQPQHF. The DNA for the CDR3 is TGTGCCAGCAGCGCGGACAGGGCCAGGATAAATCAGCCCCAGCATTTT.

The chain carries TRBV29-1 and TRBJ1-4, with D unclear. From germline, CDR1 is SQVTM and CDR2 ANQGSEA. The V end was cut by 7 bases, the J end by 7 bases, with 16 bases between. The CDR3 length is 13 residues. This CDR3 reads CSAIKSAGEKLFF. The CDR3 bases are TGCAGCGCCATCAAATCCGCAGGTGAAAAACTGTTTTTT.

V usage is TRBV9 and J usage is TRBJ2-5; 11 bases line up with TRBD2. Germline V gene lookup returns CDR1 SGDLS and CDR2 YYNGEE. The trim removed 4 bases at V and 2 bases at J, leaving 4 bases unmatched. The CDR3 is 15 amino acids. CDR3 in amino acids: CASSPGLAGQETQYF. As DNA, the CDR3 is TGTGCCAGCAGCCCCGGACTAGCGGGTCAAGAGACCCAGTACTTC.

This rearrangement joins TRBV29-1 to TRBJ1-2, with unresolved D. Germline-derived CDR1 and CDR2 are SQVTM and ANQGSEA. The CDR3 has 12 residues. V was shortened by 6 bases and J by 1 base, with 9 bases between the two germline ends. DNA of the CDR3: TGCAGCGTGCAAACAAGTAACTATGGCTACACCTTC. Residues: CSVQTSNYGYTF.

The chain combines TRBV24-1 with TRBJ2-3; 7 nucleotides align to TRBD1. This CDR3 comprises 16 residues. The trim removed 5 bases at V and 2 bases at J, leaving 9 bases unmatched. Germline CDR1 and CDR2: KGHDR and SFDVKD. CDR3 region: CATSGGKTGFTDTQYF. The CDR3 DNA reads as TGTGCCACCAGTGGGGGGAAGACAGGGTTCACAGATACGCAGTATTTT.

This clone is large in the sample. An end of the junction differs from the germline gene, which may be a read error. V usage is TRBV7-8 and J usage is TRBJ1-6; D is uncertain. Looked up from germline, CDR1 is SGHVS and CDR2 is FQNEAQ. The CDR3 is made up of 14 amino acids. The CDR3 here is CASSDHWAPRSKSF. The DNA of the CDR3 is TGTGCCAGCAGCGATCACTGGGCCCCACGTTCTAAATCTTTT.

The gene calls are TRBV19 and TRBJ1-5; D not resolved. V lost 6 bases and J lost 11, with 11 bases in between. Germline V gene data show CDR1 as LNHDA and CDR2 as SQIVND (reference sequence). The CDR3 extends over 11 amino acids. Written as DNA, the CDR3 is TGTGCCAGTAGGGAACTCGGGGCCCAGCATTTT. It encodes CASRELGAQHF.

To note about this clone: A much larger clone is a single base away; this may be a read error. The V and J genes are TRBV5-8 and TRBJ1-1; maybe TRBD1 (6 bases). CDR3 length equals 11 residues. With 6 bases removed from V and 9 bases from J, the gap between germline ends came to 12 bases. Germline assignment: CDR1 SGHTS and CDR2 YDEGEE. CDR3 region: CASNFDRKAFF. The CDR3 DNA reads TGTGCCAGCAACTTTGACAGGAAAGCTTTCTTT.

J is TRBJ1-2 and V is TRBV19; no clear D. The CDR3 is 12 amino acids. The germline V and J ends were trimmed by 2 bases and 8 bases, with 9 bases remaining between them. In germline, CDR1 is LNHDA, CDR2 SQIVND (reference sequence). The CDR3 region has the DNA TGTGCCAGTAGTATAAACGCGGTCGGCTACACCTTC. Its protein is CASSINAVGYTF.

The CDR3 protein is CASSAGQGIWDGYTF. In nucleotides, the CDR3 is TGTGCCAGCAGCGCAGGACAGGGTATTTGGGATGGCTACACCTTC. The chain is built from TRBV9 and TRBJ1-2, with 8 bases identical to TRBD1. Germline assignment: CDR1 SGDLS and CDR2 YYNGEE. Trimming at V came to 3 bases and at J to 6 bases, leaving 10 bases not matched to a gene. This CDR3 contains 15 residues. Based on the CDR3 plus reference TRBV9 and TRBJ1-2, the full variable domain is DSGVTQTPKHLITATGQRVTLRCSPRSGDLSVYWYQQSLDQGLQFLIQYYNGEERAKGNILERFSAQQFPDLHSELNLSSLELGDSALYFCASSAGQGIWDGYTFGSGTRLTVV.

This chain links TRBV5-4 with TRBJ2-7, with 8 positions matching TRBD1. The V gene end was trimmed by 5 bases and the J gene end by 7 bases; junction bases not matched to a gene: 14. The CDR3 runs to 15 residues. CDR1 is SGHNT, CDR2 YYREEE, per germline (reference sequence). In nucleotides, the CDR3 is TGTGCCAGCAGTCCCGACAGGGGAAGAAGAGGGGAGCAGTACTTC. Encoded protein: CASSPDRGRRGEQYF.

This chain connects TRBV29-1 to TRBJ1-1, with a weak D call TRBD1 (5 bases). Germline V gene lookup returns CDR1 SQVTM and CDR2 ANQGSEA. The CDR3 length is 13 residues. Trimming took off 7 bases at V and 2 bases at J, with 14 bases between the two ends. The CDR3 sequence is CSADTGKNTEAFF. Here the CDR3 DNA reads TGCAGCGCCGATACAGGAAAAAACACTGAAGCTTTCTTT. The whole variable domain, filled in from reference TRBV29-1 and TRBJ1-1, reads SAVISQKPSRDICQRGTSLTIQCQVDSQVTMMFWYRQQPGQSLTLIATANQGSEATYESGFVIDKFPISRPNLTFSTLTVSNMSPEDSSIYLCSADTGKNTEAFFGQGTRLTVV.

This clone has just one count. The chain is built from TRBV18 and TRBJ2-1, with 8 bases that match TRBD2. CDR3 size: 13 residues. V gave up 5 bases and J gave up 10 bases; unmatched junction bases: 7. Germline CDR1 and CDR2: KGHSH and LQKENI. CDR3: CASSGLADREQFF. CDR3 nucleotide sequence: TGTGCCAGCTCAGGACTAGCTGACAGGGAGCAGTTCTTC.

V is TRBV7-9 and J is TRBJ2-7; possible D gene TRBD2, 5 bases. The CDR3 is 13 amino acids. The germline V and J ends were trimmed by 1 base and 7 bases, with 11 bases remaining between them. Germline-derived CDR1 and CDR2 are SEHNR and FQNEAQ (reference sequence). In nucleotides, the CDR3 is TGTGCCAGCAGCTTAGAGCTTACGGGAGAGCAGTACTTC. It translates to CASSLELTGEQYF.

The rearrangement uses TRBV3-1 (or the pseudogene TRBV3-2) and TRBJ2-3; TRBD2 matches at 10 bases. The J segment lost 1 base and the V segment lost 11 bases, leaving 3 bases of the junction unmatched. This CDR3 has 13 residues. From germline, CDR1 is LGHDT and CDR2 YNNKEL (reference sequence). CDR3 region: CAAGLAGTDTQYF. CDR3 bases: TGTGCCGCCGGACTAGCGGGCACAGATACGCAGTATTTT.

V gene TRBV20-1 combines with J gene TRBJ1-5; D remains ambiguous. The CDR3 sequence is 12 residues long. The V gene's germline CDR1 is DFQATT and CDR2 SNEGSKA (reference sequence). V lost 3 bases and J lost 6, with 9 bases in between. The CDR3 reads CSASRVGQPQHF. The CDR3, as DNA: TGCAGTGCTAGTCGGGTTGGTCAGCCCCAGCATTTT.

This chain joins TRBV12-3 or TRBV12-4 and TRBJ1-2, with D maybe TRBD1 (5 bases). This CDR3 region has 12 residues. V gave up 5 bases and J gave up 8 bases, with 12 bases separating them. The CDR3 DNA sequence: TGTGCCAGCAGTGGCGACAAGGGGGGCTACACCTTC. This encodes CASSGDKGGYTF.

The chain uses TRBV7-2 and TRBJ2-7; D is possibly TRBD2 (6 bases). CDR1 SGHTA and CDR2 FQGNSA come from the germline V gene. V was cut by 3 bases and J by 3 bases, with 12 bases left in between. This CDR3 comprises 14 residues. For the CDR3, the DNA is TGTGCCAGCAGCTTTGTGCGGGGAGTCTACGAGCAGTACTTC. This gives the protein CASSFVRGVYEQYF. The variable domain in full, with the rest retrieved from reference TRBV7-2 and TRBJ2-7, is GAGVSQSPSNKVTEKGKDVELRCDPISGHTALYWYRQSLGQGLEFLIYFQGNSAPDKSGLPSDRFSAERTGGSVSTLTIQRTQQEDSAVYLCASSFVRGVYEQYFGPGTRLTVT.

The chain combines TRBV18 with TRBJ1-4; TRBD1 might be the D (5 bases). Germline V gene sequence: CDR1 KGHSH, CDR2 LQKENI. The CDR3 extends over 13 amino acids. V lost 6 bases, J lost 6 bases, and 11 bases lay in between. The DNA of the CDR3 is TGTGCCAGCTCTCGATCGGGGGATGAAAAACTGTTTTTT. It yields the protein CASSRSGDEKLFF.